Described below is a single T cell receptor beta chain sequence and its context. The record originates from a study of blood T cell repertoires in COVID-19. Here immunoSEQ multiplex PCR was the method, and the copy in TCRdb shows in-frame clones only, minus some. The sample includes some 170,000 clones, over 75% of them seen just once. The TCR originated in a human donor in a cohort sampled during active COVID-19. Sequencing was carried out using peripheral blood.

DNA of the CDR3: TGTGCCAGCAGCCAAGATTCTCTTTTGTATGGCTACACCTTC. Translated, it gives CASSQDSLLYGYTF. The V gene is TRBV3-1 (or the pseudogene TRBV3-2), the J gene TRBJ1-2; D is ambiguous. V shed 0 bases and J shed 5 bases, with 10 bases lying between them. Per germline, CDR1 LGHDT and CDR2 YNNKEL (reference sequence). This CDR3 is 14 amino acids long.